The 27 T cell receptor beta chains in this list originate from one sample, sequenced in a study of shared clonotypes between healthy human individuals (dated by TCRdb to 2020 to 2021). Library creation used the immunoSEQ multiplex PCR assay. Imported from immuneACCESS, the table was reduced by TCRdb to in-frame sequences with V and J called. These copies leave out some clones; in studies compared against another copy, an unresolved V gene accounts for under half, and the cause of the remainder is not known. The sample data list 1.5 million to 2.5 million clones, and less than 95% of these were observed just once. Roughly 1% of the sample is held by the ten biggest clonotypes. For the CD8 naive samples, CD45RO-negative cells were positively selected for CCR7, yielding a CD45RA+CCR7+ population from which TemRA cells were excluded. The sequencing input was naive CD8+ T cells sorted from blood. Read against the paper, the sample's cell subset or site label means: CD45RA+CCR7+. The receptors here all came from a man younger than 30 in good health.

CDR3 residues: CATSSRVDTGELFF. The CDR3 nucleotides are TGTGCCACCAGCAGCAGGGTCGACACCGGGGAGCTGTTTTTT. The chain recombines TRBV15 with TRBJ2-2; tentatively, D is TRBD1 (5 bases). Trimming took off 3 bases at V and 3 bases at J, with 8 bases between the two ends. There are 14 residues in the CDR3. The germline V gene encodes CDR1 LNHNV and CDR2 YYDKDF (reference sequence).

V usage is TRBV29-1 and J usage is TRBJ2-3, with a tentative D call TRBD2 (6 bases). Germline assignment: CDR1 SQVTM and CDR2 ANQGSEA. Trimming left V 1 base short and J 7 bases short, with 12 bases between. This CDR3 region has 13 residues. The CDR3 sequence is CSVEGGRGNTQYF. In DNA, the CDR3 is TGCAGCGTTGAAGGCGGACGGGGGAATACGCAGTATTTT.

The gene calls are TRBV5-4 and TRBJ2-7; D perhaps matches TRBD1 (6 bases). Trimming removed 4 bases from V and 6 bases from J, with 17 bases in between. The germline V gene has CDR1 SGHNT and CDR2 YYREEE (reference sequence). There are 14 residues in the CDR3. The CDR3 DNA reads as TGTGCCAGCAGCCCAATAGGGGGAGAGTCCGAGCAGTACTTC. The encoded protein is CASSPIGGESEQYF.

In regard to this clone: Other DNA sequences in this specimen translate into the identical CDR3. The chain employs TRBV9 and TRBJ1-5; 7 bases line up with TRBD1. The CDR3 spans 15 residues. After removal of 0 bases from V and 3 bases from J, the junction contained 3 bases not matched to a gene. Germline lookup yields CDR1 SGDLS and CDR2 YYNGEE. CDR3 in amino acids: CASSVGGQLNQPQHF. Written as DNA, the CDR3 is TGTGCCAGCAGCGTAGGGGGACAGCTCAATCAGCCCCAGCATTTT.

The genes are TRBV5-1 and TRBJ2-7, with D tentatively TRBD2 (6 bases). Trimming pared 3 bases from V and 3 bases from J, leaving 22 bases between. CDR3 length equals 17 residues. Germline CDR1 and CDR2: SGHRS and YFSETQ. CDR3 DNA sequence: TGCGCCAGCAGCTCAAGCTACGGGACTGGGAGCGGCTACGAGCAGTACTTC. It specifies CASSSSYGTGSGYEQYF.

This chain joins TRBV4-1 and TRBJ2-7, with D perhaps matching TRBD1 or TRBD2 (5 bases each). V lost 0 bases and J lost 5, with 11 bases in between. The CDR3 length is 14 residues. Per germline, CDR1 MGHRA and CDR2 YSYEKL. This chain's CDR3 is CASSQEWGWDEQYF. Here the CDR3 DNA reads TGCGCCAGCAGCCAAGAATGGGGGTGGGACGAGCAGTACTTC.

This clone was observed a few times. The sample contains more than one DNA sequence encoding this CDR3. The chain has TRBV27 and TRBJ2-7; no clear D. Germline assignment: CDR1 MNHEY and CDR2 SMNVEV (reference sequence). The CDR3 consists of 11 residues. Between the trimmed V and J ends, which lost 2 bases and 5 bases, there was a span of 4 bases. CDR3 loop: CASSLGNEQYF. Written as DNA, the CDR3 is TGTGCCAGCAGTTTAGGGAACGAGCAGTACTTC.

The table lists this clone with a few counts. Other nucleotide sequences from this sample produce the same CDR3. This chain connects TRBV19 to TRBJ1-5, with D hard to call. Trimming stripped 5 bases from V and 0 bases from J, with 8 bases between. This CDR3 is built from 14 residues. Germline V gene lookup returns CDR1 LNHDA and CDR2 SQIVND (reference sequence). The CDR3 spells CASSGSYSNQPQHF. CDR3 bases: TGTGCCAGTAGTGGGTCTTATAGCAATCAGCCCCAGCATTTT.

The chain has TRBV7-9 and TRBJ2-3; TRBD1 aligns across 9 bases. The V segment lost 8 bases and the J segment 4 bases; nucleotides outside the gene matches: 13. CDR3 length: 16 amino acids. Germline V gives CDR1 SEHNR, CDR2 FQNEAQ (reference sequence). The CDR3 nucleotides read TGTGCCAGCCCGGACAGGGGACAAGGGATAGCAGATACGCAGTATTTT. This codes for CASPDRGQGIADTQYF.

The rearrangement joins TRBV2 to TRBJ2-7; a possible D gene is TRBD2 (6 bases). The germline V and J ends were trimmed by 5 bases and 4 bases, with 21 bases remaining between them. Germline V gene lookup returns CDR1 SNHLY and CDR2 FYNNEI. CDR3 length equals 16 residues. CDR3 bases: TGTGCCAGCAGTTTTCCCTTGGGGGGTCTCCTTTACGAGCAGTACTTC. This translates into CASSFPLGGLLYEQYF.

V gene TRBV11-2 combines with J gene TRBJ1-2, with D possibly matching TRBD1 (5 bases). The V end lost 1 base, the J end lost 4 bases, and 10 bases lay between the germline ends. This CDR3 spans 14 amino acids. Germline-derived CDR1 and CDR2 are SGHAT and FQNNGV. The CDR3 protein is CASSLAGATYGYTF. The CDR3 region has the DNA TGTGCCAGCAGCTTAGCTGGGGCTACCTATGGCTACACCTTC.

The sample holds one count of this clone. This same CDR3 is encoded by further DNA sequences in the sample. The rearrangement links TRBV6-6 to TRBJ2-7; the D is unclear. The CDR3 runs 11 residues. Trimming removed 0 bases from V and 7 bases from J, with 4 bases in between. Looked up from germline, CDR1 is MNHNY and CDR2 is SVGAGI (reference sequence). CDR3 in DNA: TGTGCCAGCAGTTACTCGGGGGAGCAGTACTTC. It is translated as CASSYSGEQYF.

This rearrangement joins TRBV5-4 to TRBJ2-2; D is undetermined. The V end was cut by 9 bases, the J end by 2 bases, with 14 bases between. Germline CDR1 and CDR2: SGHNT and YYREEE (reference sequence). The CDR3 spans 14 residues. This chain's CDR3 is CAIGPLENTGELFF. CDR3 coding DNA: TGTGCCATCGGCCCGCTAGAAAACACCGGGGAGCTGTTTTTT. Variable domain in full (rest from reference TRBV5-4 and TRBJ2-2): ETGVTQSPTHLIKTRGQQVTLRCSSQSGHNTVSWYQQALGQGPQFIFQYYREEENGRGNFPPRFSGLQFPNYSSELNVNALELDDSALYLCAIGPLENTGELFFGEGSRLTVL.

On this clone: In the same sample, other DNA sequences code for this CDR3. The chain couples TRBV9 to TRBJ2-2; maybe TRBD1 (6 bases). Germline V gives CDR1 SGDLS, CDR2 YYNGEE. This CDR3 region has 14 residues. Trimming left V 0 bases short and J 4 bases short, with 7 bases between. Here the CDR3 reads CASSVGRGTGELFF. DNA for the CDR3: TGTGCCAGCAGCGTAGGCAGGGGCACCGGGGAGCTGTTTTTT.

CDR3 region: CASSIVNSGDEQFF. The CDR3 DNA reads TGTGCCAGTAGTATAGTTAACAGCGGCGATGAGCAGTTCTTC. The chain couples TRBV19 to TRBJ2-1; D perhaps matches TRBD2 (5 bases). Trimming removed 1 base from V and 8 bases from J, with 12 bases in between. The CDR3 runs 14 residues. Germline values: CDR1 LNHDA, CDR2 SQIVND (reference sequence).

This chain links TRBV30 with TRBJ1-2, with D possibly being TRBD1 (6 bases). The CDR3 is 12 amino acids. Trimming cost V 5 bases and J 8 bases, with 15 bases left between them. Germline CDR1 GTSNPN, CDR2 SVGIG (reference sequence). CDR3 coding DNA: TGTGCCTGGGAAGGTCCAGGGGAAGGCTACACCTTC. Protein: CAWEGPGEGYTF.

A single count supports this clone. Other DNA sequences in the same sample also yield this CDR3. This rearrangement joins TRBV27 to TRBJ2-1; 13 nucleotides align to TRBD2. V trimming: 2 bases; J trimming: 5 bases; junction bases outside the gene matches: 0. The CDR3 spans 15 residues. Looked up from germline, CDR1 is MNHEY and CDR2 is SMNVEV (reference sequence). CDR3 sequence: CASSLGLAGDNEQFF. CDR3 bases: TGTGCCAGCAGTTTAGGACTAGCGGGGGACAATGAGCAGTTCTTC.

CDR3 loop: CASSFVSNYGYTF. CDR3 in DNA: TGTGCCAGCAGTTTCGTCAGTAACTATGGCTACACCTTC. The chain links TRBV28 to TRBJ1-2, with no clear D. The CDR3 is made up of 13 amino acids. Trimming pared 3 bases from V and 1 base from J, leaving 6 bases between. Germline assignment: CDR1 MDHEN and CDR2 SYDVKM.

The sample holds one count of this clone. This chain connects TRBV11-2 to TRBJ2-3, with D possibly being TRBD1 (6 bases). Trimming took off 2 bases at V and 4 bases at J, with 7 bases between the two ends. The CDR3 has 13 amino acids. Germline CDR1 reads SGHAT; CDR2 reads FQNNGV. The CDR3 nucleotides read TGTGCCAGCAGCTTACAGGGGTCAGATACGCAGTATTTT. This translates into CASSLQGSDTQYF.

This chain links TRBV4-1 with TRBJ2-7; no clear D gene. The V gene lost 0 bases and the J gene lost 2 bases, with 11 bases spanning the gap. Germline CDR1 is MGHRA and CDR2 is YSYEKL. The CDR3 has 15 amino acids. CDR3 in amino acids: CASSQEASVAYEQYF. CDR3 nucleotides: TGCGCCAGCAGCCAAGAAGCCAGCGTTGCCTACGAGCAGTACTTC.

This chain joins TRBV9 and TRBJ2-7; possibly TRBD2 for D (6 bases). The CDR3 consists of 15 residues. Trimming cost V 5 bases and J 0 bases, with 15 bases left between them. Germline CDR1 is SGDLS and CDR2 is YYNGEE. The CDR3 here is CASSGGTWSSYEQYF. The DNA for the CDR3 is TGTGCCAGCAGTGGAGGGACTTGGAGCTCCTACGAGCAGTACTTC.

The V gene is TRBV2, the J gene TRBJ2-1; possibly TRBD1 or TRBD2 for D (6 bases each). Trimming stripped 11 bases from V and 10 bases from J, with 12 bases between. CDR1 and CDR2 from the germline V gene are SNHLY and FYNNEI. The CDR3 has 10 residues. The CDR3 is CAGGQREQFF. In nucleotides, the CDR3 is TGTGCCGGGGGGCAGAGGGAGCAGTTCTTC. Supplemented by reference TRBV2 and TRBJ2-1, the full variable domain reads EPEVTQTPSHQVTQMGQEVILRCVPISNHLYFYWYRQILGQKVEFLVSFYNNEISEKSEIFDDQFSVERPDGSNFTLKIRSTKLEDSAMYFCAGGQREQFFGPGTRLTVL.

The J gene is TRBJ2-7, the V gene TRBV6-1, with D unresolved. Germline loops: CDR1 MNHNS, CDR2 SASEGT. The length of the CDR3 is 15 residues. V gave up 1 base and J gave up 2 bases, with 12 bases separating them. CDR3 nucleotide sequence: TGTGCCAGCAGTGAAGGGTCCCAGGCCCCCTACGAGCAGTACTTC. This codes for CASSEGSQAPYEQYF.

The V and J genes are TRBV2 and TRBJ2-2; no clear D gene. The CDR3 totals 15 residues. Germline V lookup: CDR1 SNHLY, CDR2 FYNNEI. Trimming left V 3 bases short and J 8 bases short, with 16 bases between. CDR3 sequence reads: CASSDFSHVVGELFF. The CDR3 bases are TGTGCCAGCAGTGATTTTAGCCACGTGGTAGGGGAGCTGTTTTTT.

The chain employs TRBV4-3 and TRBJ1-5; 9 bases are a match to TRBD1. The CDR3 length is 13 residues. The V and J ends lost 4 bases and 10 bases, in that order; junction bases with no gene match: 5. Germline V gene lookup returns CDR1 LGHNA and CDR2 YSLEER. The DNA of the CDR3 is TGCGCCAGCAGCCCGGGACAGGGCACCCCCCAGCATTTT. Protein sequence: CASSPGQGTPQHF.

This clone occurred a few times. This chain connects TRBV5-4 to TRBJ1-5, with D possibly being TRBD1 (5 bases). This CDR3 comprises 15 residues. Germline V gene data show CDR1 as SGHNT and CDR2 as YYREEE (reference sequence). Trimming removed 6 bases from V and 3 bases from J, with 16 bases in between. CDR3 in DNA: TGTGCCAGCATTCACGGGGGACGGTACAATCAGCCCCAGCATTTT. This encodes CASIHGGRYNQPQHF. Full variable domain (remainder filled in from reference TRBV5-4 and TRBJ1-5): ETGVTQSPTHLIKTRGQQVTLRCSSQSGHNTVSWYQQALGQGPQFIFQYYREEENGRGNFPPRFSGLQFPNYSSELNVNALELDDSALYLCASIHGGRYNQPQHFGDGTRLSIL.

The rearrangement uses TRBV4-1 and TRBJ1-2; perhaps TRBD1 as D (5 bases). With 2 bases removed from V and 3 bases from J, the gap between germline ends came to 10 bases. The germline CDR1 and CDR2 sequences are MGHRA and YSYEKL. This CDR3 has 14 amino acids. CDR3 bases: TGCGCCAGCAGCCAATCACAGGTAGACTATGGCTACACCTTC. This encodes CASSQSQVDYGYTF.